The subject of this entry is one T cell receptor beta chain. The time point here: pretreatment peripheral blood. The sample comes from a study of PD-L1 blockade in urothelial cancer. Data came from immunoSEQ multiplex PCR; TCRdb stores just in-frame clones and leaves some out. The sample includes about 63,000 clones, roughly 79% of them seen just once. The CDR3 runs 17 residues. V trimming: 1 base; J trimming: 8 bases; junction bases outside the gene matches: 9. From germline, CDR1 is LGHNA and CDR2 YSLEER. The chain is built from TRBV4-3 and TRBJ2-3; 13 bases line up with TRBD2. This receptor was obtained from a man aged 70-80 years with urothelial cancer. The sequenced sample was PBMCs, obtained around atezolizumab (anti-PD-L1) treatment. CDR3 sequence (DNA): TGCGCCAGCAGCCAAGGGACTAGCGGGAGCTATACTGGTACGCAGTATTTT. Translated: CASSQGTSGSYTGTQYF.